These 30 T cell receptor beta chains were sequenced from one sample in a study of cytomegalovirus exposure and HLA in healthy donors. Vbeta (60) and Jbeta (13) primers were used in the PCR. Profiled with immunoSEQ multiplex PCR; TCRdb holds only in-frame clones, not every one. The data show 65,000 to 75,000 clones, around 78% seen once. Sequences were obtained from PBMCs. These receptors were obtained from a man aged 45-65 years in good health and CMV-seronegative.

V is TRBV6-4 and J is TRBJ1-1, with D unresolved. From germline, CDR1 is MRHNA and CDR2 SNTAGT. The germline V and J ends were trimmed by 6 bases and 11 bases, with 22 bases remaining between them. There are 14 residues in the CDR3. The CDR3 DNA reads TGTGCCAGCAGATCTTGGACTGACGCCTCACGGGCTTTCTTT. This gives the protein CASRSWTDASRAFF.

This clone was picked up a small number of times. The rearrangement links TRBV6-6 to TRBJ1-3; a possible D gene is TRBD1 (5 bases). The germline V gene encodes CDR1 MNHNY and CDR2 SVGAGI (reference sequence). CDR3 length equals 13 residues. V was shortened by 6 bases and J by 9 bases, with 15 bases between the two germline ends. The CDR3 is CASRQAVVVTIYF. Written as DNA, the CDR3 is TGTGCCAGCAGACAGGCCGTCGTCGTCACCATATATTTT.

V usage is TRBV14 and J usage is TRBJ2-7; no firm D call. The CDR3 has 12 amino acids. The V end was cut by 4 bases, the J end by 9 bases, with 13 bases between. Per germline, CDR1 SGHDN and CDR2 FVKESK. The chain's CDR3 is CASSPLSVLQYF. The CDR3 region has the DNA TGTGCCAGCAGCCCCCTCTCGGTTTTGCAGTACTTC.

This chain joins TRBV6-1 and TRBJ1-5; TRBD1 matches at 7 bases. J lost 1 base, V lost 7 bases, and 10 bases had no gene match. The CDR3 is made up of 16 amino acids. CDR1 is MNHNS and CDR2 is SASEGT in the germline V gene. CDR3 DNA: TGTGCCAGCACTGAGAAAAGGGGGCTGAGCAATCAGCCCCAGCATTTT. Its translation: CASTEKRGLSNQPQHF.

The sample holds one count of this clone. The rearrangement joins TRBV4-2 to TRBJ2-3, with 8 bases that match TRBD2. Germline CDR1 LGHNA, CDR2 YNFKEQ. The CDR3 sequence is 15 residues long. Germline trimming cut 0 bases from V and 1 base from J; bases unmatched to any gene: 0. The CDR3 sequence: CASSQDSGGTDTQYF. CDR3 DNA: TGTGCCAGCAGCCAAGATAGCGGGGGCACAGATACGCAGTATTTT.

This clone was counted a few times. V is TRBV11-2 and J is TRBJ2-7, with 8 bases lining up with TRBD1. CDR1 SGHAT and CDR2 FQNNGV come from the germline V gene. This CDR3 is 14 amino acids long. The J segment lost 5 bases and the V segment lost 4 bases, leaving 7 bases of the junction unmatched. CDR3 sequence: CASSSQGGYDEQYF. As DNA, the CDR3 is TGTGCCAGCAGCTCACAGGGGGGTTACGACGAGCAGTACTTC.

The rearrangement uses TRBV11-2 and TRBJ1-5, with D maybe TRBD1 (6 bases). The CDR3 is 14 amino acids. Trimming took 0 bases from V and 7 from J, leaving 10 bases between them. The germline V gene encodes CDR1 SGHAT and CDR2 FQNNGV. The CDR3: CASSLEGGRQPQHF. The CDR3 DNA reads TGTGCCAGCAGCTTAGAAGGGGGTCGACAGCCCCAGCATTTT.

The V call is TRBV18, the J call TRBJ1-5, with D maybe TRBD1 (5 bases). This CDR3 is 15 amino acids long. CDR1 and CDR2 from the germline V gene are KGHSH and LQKENI. V lost 0 bases and J 5 bases, leaving 11 bases between the germline ends. Here the CDR3 reads CASSPPAGGDQPQHF. In DNA, the CDR3 is TGTGCCAGCTCACCACCGGCCGGGGGGGATCAGCCCCAGCATTTT.

The rearrangement uses TRBV14 and TRBJ1-1; TRBD1 matches 9 bases. Germline CDR1 reads SGHDN; CDR2 reads FVKESK. V dropped 4 bases and J dropped 4; count of bases not matched to a gene: 10. The CDR3 covers 16 residues. CDR3 residues: CASSRHRDREGTEAFF. The DNA for the CDR3 is TGTGCCAGCAGCCGACATCGGGACAGGGAGGGCACTGAAGCTTTCTTT.

This clone was seen more than once but under ten times. The V gene is TRBV28, the J gene TRBJ1-5; TRBD1 matches at 9 bases. Trimming cost V 2 bases and J 4 bases; bases outside gene matches: 0. Germline V CDR1 and CDR2: MDHEN, SYDVKM. There are 14 residues in the CDR3. As DNA, the CDR3 is TGTGCCAGCAGTTTAGGGACAGGGAATCAGCCCCAGCATTTT. Protein sequence: CASSLGTGNQPQHF.

V is TRBV19 and J is TRBJ1-1, with D possibly being TRBD1 (5 bases). The germline V and J ends were trimmed by 4 bases and 1 base, with 7 bases remaining between them. Germline V gives CDR1 LNHDA, CDR2 SQIVND (reference sequence). The CDR3 sequence is 13 residues long. The CDR3 coding sequence is TGTGCCAGTAGTAACGACAGGAACACTGAAGCTTTCTTT. This codes for CASSNDRNTEAFF.

V usage is TRBV19 and J usage is TRBJ1-2, with 10 bases lining up with TRBD1. CDR1 and CDR2 from the germline V gene are LNHDA and SQIVND (reference sequence). After removal of 4 bases from V and 3 bases from J, the junction contained 5 bases not matched to a gene. CDR3 length: 15 amino acids. The CDR3 bases are TGTGCCAGTAGTACAGGGACAGGGGACCACTATGGCTACACCTTC. As protein: CASSTGTGDHYGYTF.

The gene calls are TRBV4-1 and TRBJ2-1; D possibly corresponds to TRBD2 (6 bases). There are 13 residues in the CDR3. The germline V and J ends were trimmed by 4 bases and 5 bases, with 9 bases remaining between them. Germline V gene data show CDR1 as MGHRA and CDR2 as YSYEKL. DNA for the CDR3: TGCGCCAGCAGCCTGGGACTGGACAATGAGCAGTTCTTC. Protein sequence: CASSLGLDNEQFF.

The genes are TRBV6-1 and TRBJ1-6, with TRBD1 identical over 9 bases. CDR3 length: 16 amino acids. Germline assignment: CDR1 MNHNS and CDR2 SASEGT. Trimming removed 4 bases from V and 10 bases from J; junction bases left unmatched: 11. CDR3: CASSGLPGQGQSPLHF. CDR3 DNA sequence: TGTGCCAGCAGTGGCTTGCCGGGACAGGGTCAATCACCCCTCCACTTT.

This clone occurred a few times. The chain joins TRBV2 to TRBJ2-7; 7 nucleotides match TRBD1. The V segment lost 10 bases and the J segment 4 bases; nucleotides outside the gene matches: 22. The CDR3 covers 17 residues. The V gene's germline CDR1 is SNHLY and CDR2 FYNNEI. CDR3 sequence reads: CATPSPGQRQRLYEQYF. CDR3 coding DNA: TGTGCCACCCCTTCGCCGGGACAGCGTCAGAGACTGTACGAGCAGTACTTC.

J is TRBJ2-7 and V is TRBV7-9; no clear D. V was pared by 1 base and J by 2 bases, with 18 bases between. The CDR3 extends over 17 amino acids. Germline CDR1 reads SEHNR; CDR2 reads FQNEAQ (reference sequence). The CDR3 nucleotides read TGTGCCAGCAGCTTAGATTTGGTAGAAACTTACCCCTACGAGCAGTACTTC. Amino acids: CASSLDLVETYPYEQYF.

The chain carries TRBV27 and TRBJ1-1; possible D gene TRBD1, 5 bases. Germline CDR1 is MNHEY and CDR2 is SMNVEV (reference sequence). Trimming shortened V by 6 bases and J by 3 bases, and 14 bases separated the two germline ends. This CDR3 is 14 amino acids long. In DNA, the CDR3 is TGTGCCAGCAGCCCGTTTCCAGGGTACACTGAAGCTTTCTTT. This translates into CASSPFPGYTEAFF.

This clone was detected only a few times. This chain connects TRBV10-3 to TRBJ2-3, with 8 bases that match TRBD2. The CDR3 length is 13 residues. Germline values: CDR1 ENHRY, CDR2 SYGVKD. V shed 8 bases and J 1 base; nucleotides not matched to a gene: 2. The CDR3 nucleotides read TGTGCCATCGAAGCGGGGGGCACAGATACGCAGTATTTT. As protein: CAIEAGGTDTQYF.

The chain combines TRBV5-4 with TRBJ2-7; tentatively, D is TRBD2 (7 bases). The germline gives CDR1 SGHNT, CDR2 YYREEE (reference sequence). V was trimmed by 0 bases and J by 2 bases, leaving 15 bases between them. The CDR3 length is 16 residues. The CDR3 DNA follows: TGTGCCAGCAGCTTGGGGGTAGGGGAGGGGGCCTACGAGCAGTACTTC. It specifies CASSLGVGEGAYEQYF.

The gene calls are TRBV10-3 and TRBJ1-1; D might be TRBD1 (6 bases). Trimming pared 8 bases from V and 3 bases from J, leaving 10 bases between. Germline V gene sequence: CDR1 ENHRY, CDR2 SYGVKD. The CDR3 is 12 residues long. The CDR3 coding sequence is TGTGCCATCGGACAGATGGACACTGAAGCTTTCTTT. Translated, it gives CAIGQMDTEAFF.

V and J are TRBV19 and TRBJ2-7, with D tentatively TRBD1 (5 bases). V was trimmed by 5 bases and J by 5 bases, leaving 13 bases between them. Germline V lookup: CDR1 LNHDA, CDR2 SQIVND (reference sequence). This CDR3 comprises 13 residues. The CDR3 here is CASSRDRGHEQYF. The CDR3 bases are TGTGCCAGTAGTCGAGATAGGGGCCACGAGCAGTACTTC.

This clone was picked up a small number of times. The rearrangement uses TRBV5-6 and TRBJ2-3; 7 nucleotides line up with TRBD2. V lost 5 bases and J lost 4; bases outside the gene matches: 7. The CDR3 is made up of 14 amino acids. CDR1 SGHDT and CDR2 YYEEEE come from the germline V gene. As DNA, the CDR3 is TGTGCCAGCAGTTCCGGGGGGTGGTCAGATACGCAGTATTTT. Translated, it gives CASSSGGWSDTQYF.

V and J are TRBV7-3 and TRBJ1-1; tentative D call: TRBD1 (5 bases). CDR1 and CDR2 (germline): SGHTA, FQGTGA. The CDR3 extends over 13 amino acids. V was pared by 4 bases and J by 1 base, with 7 bases between. This CDR3 reads CASSSGGNTEAFF. In nucleotides, the CDR3 is TGTGCCAGCAGCTCCGGGGGGAACACTGAAGCTTTCTTT.

The chain has TRBV6-1 and TRBJ1-2; 7 bases are a match to TRBD1. Germline trimming cut 2 bases from V and 4 bases from J; bases unmatched to any gene: 10. The germline V gene has CDR1 MNHNS and CDR2 SASEGT. The CDR3 is 16 residues long. The CDR3 DNA reads as TGTGCCAGCAGTGAAAGGTCTCCGCAGGGGGGCTATGGCTACACCTTC. Its translation: CASSERSPQGGYGYTF.

The rearrangement joins TRBV7-2 to TRBJ2-1, with TRBD2 as a possible D gene (8 bases). The germline V gene encodes CDR1 SGHTA and CDR2 FQGNSA. The CDR3 loop spans 17 amino acids. V lost 2 bases and J 5 bases, leaving 19 bases between the germline ends. The CDR3 here is CASSLTAGDRVNNEQFF. The CDR3 coding sequence is TGTGCCAGCAGCTTAACAGCGGGAGACAGGGTGAACAATGAGCAGTTCTTC.

The chain has TRBV2 and TRBJ2-4; D is possibly TRBD1 (5 bases). Trimming took 7 bases from V and 0 from J, leaving 10 bases between them. Germline V CDR1 and CDR2: SNHLY, FYNNEI. The CDR3 has 14 residues. This chain's CDR3 is CASTLDRAKNIQYF. CDR3 sequence (DNA): TGTGCCAGCACCCTAGACAGAGCCAAAAACATTCAGTACTTC.

For the CDR3, the DNA is TGCGCCAGCAGCGCCCTGACAGGGGAGAACACTGAAGCTTTCTTT. It yields the protein CASSALTGENTEAFF. V gene TRBV5-1 combines with J gene TRBJ1-1; 8 bases line up with TRBD1. Germline CDR1 is SGHRS and CDR2 is YFSETQ. With 4 bases clipped from V and 1 base from J, the junction kept 6 bases outside the gene matches. The CDR3 has 15 residues.

This clone was detected once. V and J are TRBV14 and TRBJ2-1; TRBD2 aligns across 8 bases. This CDR3 contains 14 residues. Germline values: CDR1 SGHDN, CDR2 FVKESK. Trimming removed 3 bases from V and 10 bases from J; junction bases left unmatched: 8. The CDR3: CASSQAGGNYEQFF. The DNA of the CDR3 is TGTGCCAGCAGCCAGGCGGGAGGCAATTACGAGCAGTTCTTC. The full variable domain, completed using reference TRBV14 and TRBJ2-1, is EAGVTQFPSHSVIEKGQTVTLRCDPISGHDNLYWYRRVMGKEIKFLLHFVKESKQDESGMPNNRFLAERTGGTYSTLKVQPAELEDSGVYFCASSQAGGNYEQFFGPGTRLTVL.

The chain recombines TRBV5-1 with TRBJ1-4, with 10 bases that match TRBD1. Germline CDR1 reads SGHRS; CDR2 reads YFSETQ. This CDR3 has 15 amino acids. The V segment lost 3 bases and the J segment 5 bases; nucleotides outside the gene matches: 4. The CDR3 sequence: CASSSSGQGNEKLFF. CDR3 nucleotides: TGCGCCAGCAGCTCCTCGGGACAGGGGAATGAAAAACTGTTTTTT.

This clone was counted a few times. J is TRBJ2-5 and V is TRBV4-1; D is unresolved. The V gene's germline CDR1 is MGHRA and CDR2 YSYEKL. There are 14 residues in the CDR3. V lost 6 bases, J lost 4 bases, and 15 bases lay in between. Here the CDR3 reads CASSQFEVGETQYF. The CDR3 region has the DNA TGCGCCAGCAGTCAATTTGAGGTCGGAGAGACCCAGTACTTC.